The rows below give T cell receptor beta chains drawn from one sample of a study of blood T cells in healthy people across ages. Each CDR3 protein is one row after TCRdb ran MiXCR on the 5' RACE reads. This table has about 940,000 distinct CDR3 sequences, roughly 48% appearing once. The sample taken for sequencing was blood. The receptors derive from a man between 25 and 39 years old in good health. Both conserved end residues are part of each CDR3. Fields, in order: V gene, clone size, D gene, J gene, CDR3 DNA, CDR3 protein. A D gene is named only where the DNA matches it firmly. Some rows mark clone size as missing; the rest say once, few, many or name a class of expanded clone.

V: TRBV9; size: NA; D: NA; J: TRBJ2-3; DNA: TGTGCCAGCAGCGTAAGCAGTTGGGGTAGCACAGATACGCAGTATTTT; CDR3: CASSVSSWGSTDTQYF
V: TRBV27; size: once; D: TRBD1; J: TRBJ2-4; DNA: TGTGCCAGCAGTCGACAGGGGCTTCTATCTCTAGCCAAAAACATTCAGTACTTC; CDR3: CASSRQGLLSLAKNIQYF
V: TRBV20-1; size: NA; D: TRBD2; J: TRBJ2-1; DNA: TGCAGTGCTAGAGATATGGGACTAGCTGGTTACAATGAGCAGTTCTTC; CDR3: CSARDMGLAGYNEQFF
V: TRBV6-2/TRBV6-3; size: NA; D: NA; J: TRBJ1-1; DNA: TGTGCCAGCAGGGGCGGTTATGAAGCTTTCTTT; CDR3: CASRGGYEAFF
V: TRBV18; size: NA; D: TRBD1; J: TRBJ1-2; DNA: TGTGCCAGCGGAGGACAGGGCTATGGCTACACCTTC; CDR3: CASGGQGYGYTF
V: TRBV9; size: NA; D: NA; J: TRBJ2-2; DNA: TGTGCCAGCAGCTTAAGATACACCGGGGAGCTGTTTTTT; CDR3: CASSLRYTGELFF
V: TRBV9; size: NA; D: TRBD2; J: TRBJ2-7; DNA: TGTGCCAGCAGCAACAAGCTAGCGGGATACAATGAGCAGTACTTC; CDR3: CASSNKLAGYNEQYF
V: TRBV9; size: NA; D: NA; J: TRBJ1-2; DNA: TGTGCCAGCAGCGTAGGTTCAGAGTCTAACTATGGCTACACCTTC; CDR3: CASSVGSESNYGYTF
V: TRBV9; size: NA; D: NA; J: TRBJ2-4; DNA: TGTGCCAGCAGCTTTGGACAGGAAACGGGGGAGCAGTACTTC; CDR3: CASSFGQETGEQYF
V: TRBV3-1; size: few; D: NA; J: TRBJ2-3; DNA: TGTGCCAGCAGCCAAGAGGTGTATGGGGTCACCACCGATACGCAGTATTTT; CDR3: CASSQEVYGVTTDTQYF
V: TRBV5-1; size: NA; D: TRBD1; J: TRBJ1-6; DNA: TGCGCCAGCAGCCCGAAGGGACAGGAGAATTCACCCCTCCACTTT; CDR3: CASSPKGQENSPLHF
V: TRBV6-5; size: NA; D: NA; J: TRBJ2-2; DNA: TGTGCCAGCAGTTACTCGATCGGTAGGGGCGTTGGCACCGGGGAGCTGTTTTTT; CDR3: CASSYSIGRGVGTGELFF
V: TRBV12-3/TRBV12-4; size: many; D: NA; J: TRBJ2-4; DNA: TGTGCCAGCAGTTTTGCACTAGCCAAAAACATTCAGTACTTC; CDR3: CASSFALAKNIQYF
V: TRBV6-4; size: NA; D: NA; J: TRBJ2-1; DNA: TGTGCCAGCAGTGAGGGTCGGAGGGGGAATGAGCAGTTCTTC; CDR3: CASSEGRRGNEQFF
V: TRBV25-1; size: few; D: NA; J: TRBJ2-7; DNA: TGTGCCAGCAGTGAAAGCGGCAGGGCGAACTACGAGCAGTACTTC; CDR3: CASSESGRANYEQYF